The present entry profiles one T cell receptor (beta chain) with its context. It was during active infection that Seattle patients were enrolled and then longitudinally followed. Per the original data handling: Nucleated cell number was recorded as an estimate derived from reference gene primer amplification. Here immunoSEQ multiplex PCR was the method, and the copy in TCRdb shows in-frame clones only, minus some. The DNA gave D and trimming, while V, J and clone size come from that table. This table holds approximately 250,000 clones, over 75% found once. This sample is part of a study of blood T cell repertoires in COVID-19. Overall study: Both acute and convalescent COVID-19 samples were obtained from the United States, Italy and Spain. PBMCs, B-cell-depleted T cells, or T cells were the source of the cDNA or gDNA that made up the material.

J was trimmed by 7 bases and V by 2 bases; bases with no gene match: 6. Per the germline V gene, CDR1 is ENHRY and CDR2 is SYGVKD. CDR3 length: 15 residues. The sample comprised peripheral blood. The chain combines TRBV10-3 with TRBJ1-1, with 11 positions matching TRBD1. The receptor's source is a man aged 45 to 65 with COVID-19, enrolled during active disease. The CDR3 protein is CAISEDGGTGGEAFF. DNA of the CDR3: TGTGCCATCAGTGAGGACGGCGGGACAGGGGGTGAAGCTTTCTTT.